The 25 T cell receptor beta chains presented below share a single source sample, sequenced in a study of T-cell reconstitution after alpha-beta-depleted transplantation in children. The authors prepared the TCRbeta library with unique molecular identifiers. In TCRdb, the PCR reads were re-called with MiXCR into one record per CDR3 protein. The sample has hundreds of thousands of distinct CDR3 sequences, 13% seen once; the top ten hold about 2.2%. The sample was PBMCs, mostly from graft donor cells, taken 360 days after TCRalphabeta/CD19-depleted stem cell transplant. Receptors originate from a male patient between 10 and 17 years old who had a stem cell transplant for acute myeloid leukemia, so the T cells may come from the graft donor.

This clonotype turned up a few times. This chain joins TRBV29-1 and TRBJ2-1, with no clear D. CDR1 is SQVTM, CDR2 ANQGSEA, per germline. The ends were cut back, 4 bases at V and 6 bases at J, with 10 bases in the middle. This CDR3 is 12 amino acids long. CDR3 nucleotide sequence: TGCAGCGTTGCCCGTTTCGGCAATGAGCAGTTCTTC. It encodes CSVARFGNEQFF.

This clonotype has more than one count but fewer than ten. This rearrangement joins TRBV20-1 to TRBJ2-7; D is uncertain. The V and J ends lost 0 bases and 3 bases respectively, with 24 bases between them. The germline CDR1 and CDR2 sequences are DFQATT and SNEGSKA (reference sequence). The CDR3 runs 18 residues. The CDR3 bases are TGCAGTGCTAGAGATTACTCGACGCGACCCCTACTATACTACGAGCAGTACTTC. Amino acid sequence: CSARDYSTRPLLYYEQYF.

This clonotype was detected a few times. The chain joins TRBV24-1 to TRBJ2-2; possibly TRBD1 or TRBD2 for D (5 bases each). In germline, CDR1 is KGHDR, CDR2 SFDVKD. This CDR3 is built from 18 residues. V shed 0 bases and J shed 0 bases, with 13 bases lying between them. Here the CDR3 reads CATSDLGPQGPNTGELFF. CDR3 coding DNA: TGTGCCACCAGTGATTTGGGCCCCCAGGGACCGAACACCGGGGAGCTGTTTTTT.

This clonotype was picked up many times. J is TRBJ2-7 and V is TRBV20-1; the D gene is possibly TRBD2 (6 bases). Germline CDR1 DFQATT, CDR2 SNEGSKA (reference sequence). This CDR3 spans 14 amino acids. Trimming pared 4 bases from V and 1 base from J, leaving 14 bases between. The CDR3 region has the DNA TGCAGTGCTATTAGCGGAGCAGGATCCTACGAGCAGTACTTC. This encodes CSAISGAGSYEQYF.

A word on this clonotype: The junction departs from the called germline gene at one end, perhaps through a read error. The CDR3: CASSLASSETQYF. CDR3 DNA: TGTGCCAGCAGCCTAGCTAGCAGCGAGACCCAGTACTTC. The chain couples TRBV7-2 to TRBJ2-5; D is perhaps TRBD2 (5 bases). The CDR3 is made up of 13 amino acids. Germline V lookup: CDR1 SGHTA, CDR2 FQGNSA.

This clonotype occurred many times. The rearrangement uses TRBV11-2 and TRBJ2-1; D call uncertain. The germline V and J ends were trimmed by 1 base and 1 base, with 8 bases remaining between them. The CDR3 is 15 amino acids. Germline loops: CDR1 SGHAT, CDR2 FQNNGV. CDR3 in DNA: TGTGCCAGCAGCTTAGTGGTACGGTCCTACAATGAGCAGTTCTTC. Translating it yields CASSLVVRSYNEQFF.

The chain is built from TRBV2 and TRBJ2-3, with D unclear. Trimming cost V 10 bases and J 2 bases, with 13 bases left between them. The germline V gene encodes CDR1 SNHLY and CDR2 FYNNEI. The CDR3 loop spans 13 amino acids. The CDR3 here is CATRRTFTDTQYF. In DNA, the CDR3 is TGTGCCACCCGTCGGACCTTCACAGATACGCAGTATTTT.

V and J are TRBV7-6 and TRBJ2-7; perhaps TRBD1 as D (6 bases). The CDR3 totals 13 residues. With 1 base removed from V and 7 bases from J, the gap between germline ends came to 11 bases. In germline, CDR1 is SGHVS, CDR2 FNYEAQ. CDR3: CASSLEQGDEQYF. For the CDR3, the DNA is TGTGCCAGCAGCTTAGAACAGGGTGATGAGCAGTACTTC. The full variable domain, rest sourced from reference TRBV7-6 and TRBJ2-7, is GAGVSQSPRYKVTKRGQDVALRCDPISGHVSLYWYRQALGQGPEFLTYFNYEAQQDKSGLPNDRFSAERPEGSISTLTIQRTEQRDSAMYRCASSLEQGDEQYFGPGTRLTVT.

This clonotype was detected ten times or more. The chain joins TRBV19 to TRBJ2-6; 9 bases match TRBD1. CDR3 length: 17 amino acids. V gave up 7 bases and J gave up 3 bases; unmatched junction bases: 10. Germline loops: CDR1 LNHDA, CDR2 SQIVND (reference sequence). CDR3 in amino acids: CASTQQGARVGANVLTF. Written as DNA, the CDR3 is TGTGCCAGTACCCAACAGGGGGCAAGGGTTGGGGCCAACGTCCTGACTTTC.

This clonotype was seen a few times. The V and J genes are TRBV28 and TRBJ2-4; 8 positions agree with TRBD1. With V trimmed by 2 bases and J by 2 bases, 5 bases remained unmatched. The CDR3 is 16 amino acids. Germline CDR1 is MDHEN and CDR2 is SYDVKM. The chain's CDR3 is CASSLGQGATKNIQYF. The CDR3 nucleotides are TGTGCCAGCAGTTTAGGGCAGGGGGCCACCAAAAACATTCAGTACTTC. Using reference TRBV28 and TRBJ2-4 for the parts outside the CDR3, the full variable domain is DVKVTQSSRYLVKRTGEKVFLECVQDMDHENMFWYRQDPGLGLRLIYFSYDVKMKEKGDIPEGYSVSREKKERFSLILESASTNQTSMYLCASSLGQGATKNIQYFGAGTRLSVL.

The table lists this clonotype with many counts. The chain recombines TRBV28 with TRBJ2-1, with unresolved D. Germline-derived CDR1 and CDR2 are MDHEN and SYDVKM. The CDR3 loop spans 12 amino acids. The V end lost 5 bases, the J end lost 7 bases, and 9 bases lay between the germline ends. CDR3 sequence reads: CASSPEWNEQFF. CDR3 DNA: TGTGCCAGCAGTCCGGAGTGGAATGAGCAGTTCTTC.

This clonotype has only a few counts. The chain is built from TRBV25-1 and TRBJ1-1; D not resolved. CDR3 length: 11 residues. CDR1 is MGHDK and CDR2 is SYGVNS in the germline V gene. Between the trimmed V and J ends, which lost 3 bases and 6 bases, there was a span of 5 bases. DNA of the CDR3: TGTGCCAGCAGTGAGCGTTCTGAAGCTTTCTTT. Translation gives CASSERSEAFF.

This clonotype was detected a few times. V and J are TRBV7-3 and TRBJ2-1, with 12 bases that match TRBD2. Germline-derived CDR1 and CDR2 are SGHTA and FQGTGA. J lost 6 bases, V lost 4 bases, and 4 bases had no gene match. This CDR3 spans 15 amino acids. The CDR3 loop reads CASSSLAGGINEQFF. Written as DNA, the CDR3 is TGTGCCAGCAGCTCGCTAGCGGGAGGGATCAATGAGCAGTTCTTC.

CDR3 DNA: TGCAGTGCTAGATCGTTACAGATCACTGAAGCTTTCTTT. Its translation is CSARSLQITEAFF. The chain recombines TRBV20-1 with TRBJ1-1, with unresolved D. The CDR3 totals 13 residues. Germline V lookup: CDR1 DFQATT, CDR2 SNEGSKA (reference sequence). Trimming took off 2 bases at V and 4 bases at J, with 11 bases between the two ends.

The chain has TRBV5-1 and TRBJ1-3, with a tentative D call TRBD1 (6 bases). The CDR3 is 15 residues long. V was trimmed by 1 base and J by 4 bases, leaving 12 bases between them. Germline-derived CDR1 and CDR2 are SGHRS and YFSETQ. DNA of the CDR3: TGCGCCAGCAGCTTGAGCACAGGGCAAGGAAACACCATATATTTT. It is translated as CASSLSTGQGNTIYF.

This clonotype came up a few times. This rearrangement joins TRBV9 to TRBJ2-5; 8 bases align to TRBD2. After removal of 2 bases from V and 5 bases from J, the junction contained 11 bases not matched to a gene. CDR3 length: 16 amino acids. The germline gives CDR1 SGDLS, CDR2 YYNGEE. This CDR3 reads CASSVVGTGGGETQYF. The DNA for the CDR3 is TGTGCCAGCAGCGTTGTAGGAACGGGAGGGGGGGAGACCCAGTACTTC. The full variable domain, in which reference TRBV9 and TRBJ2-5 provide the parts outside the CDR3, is DSGVTQTPKHLITATGQRVTLRCSPRSGDLSVYWYQQSLDQGLQFLIQYYNGEERAKGNILERFSAQQFPDLHSELNLSSLELGDSALYFCASSVVGTGGGETQYFGPGTRLLVL.

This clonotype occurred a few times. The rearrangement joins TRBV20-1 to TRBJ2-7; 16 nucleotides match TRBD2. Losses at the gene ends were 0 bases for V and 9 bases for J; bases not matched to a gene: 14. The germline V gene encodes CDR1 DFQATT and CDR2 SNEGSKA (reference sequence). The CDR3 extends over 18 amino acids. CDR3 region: CSARDGTGTSGRARVQYF. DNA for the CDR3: TGCAGTGCTAGAGATGGGACCGGGACTAGCGGGAGGGCCAGGGTGCAGTACTTC.

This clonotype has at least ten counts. The CDR3 loop is CSVERDSLSYEQYF. In nucleotides, the CDR3 is TGCAGCGTTGAAAGGGACAGTCTTTCCTACGAGCAGTACTTC. The chain has TRBV29-1 and TRBJ2-7; 7 bases are shared with TRBD1. This CDR3 contains 14 residues. The J segment lost 1 base and the V segment lost 2 bases, leaving 5 bases of the junction unmatched. Per germline, CDR1 SQVTM and CDR2 ANQGSEA.

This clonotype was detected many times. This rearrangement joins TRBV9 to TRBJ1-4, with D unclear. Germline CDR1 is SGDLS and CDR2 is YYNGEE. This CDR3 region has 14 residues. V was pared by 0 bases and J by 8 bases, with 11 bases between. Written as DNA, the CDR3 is TGTGCCAGCAGCGTAGGACCCCCAGAAGAAAAACTGTTTTTT. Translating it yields CASSVGPPEEKLFF.

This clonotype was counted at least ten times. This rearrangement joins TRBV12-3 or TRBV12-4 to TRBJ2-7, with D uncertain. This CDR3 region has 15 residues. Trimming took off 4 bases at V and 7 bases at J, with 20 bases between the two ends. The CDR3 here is CASSSWSRPPHEQYF. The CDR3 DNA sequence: TGTGCCAGCAGTTCCTGGAGTCGGCCTCCCCATGAGCAGTACTTC.

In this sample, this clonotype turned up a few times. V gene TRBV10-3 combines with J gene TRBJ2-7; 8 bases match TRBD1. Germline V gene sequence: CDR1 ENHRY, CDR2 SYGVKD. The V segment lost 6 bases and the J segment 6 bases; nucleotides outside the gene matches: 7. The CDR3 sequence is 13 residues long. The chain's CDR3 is CAIRYRGSLEQYF. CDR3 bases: TGTGCCATCAGGTACAGGGGGTCCCTCGAGCAGTACTTC.

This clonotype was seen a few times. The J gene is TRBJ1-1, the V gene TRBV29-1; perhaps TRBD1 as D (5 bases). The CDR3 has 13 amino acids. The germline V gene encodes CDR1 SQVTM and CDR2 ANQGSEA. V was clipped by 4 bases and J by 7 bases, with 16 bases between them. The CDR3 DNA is TGCAGCGTTGTGGGGCCCGGGAAGGGTGAAGCTTTCTTT. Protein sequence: CSVVGPGKGEAFF.

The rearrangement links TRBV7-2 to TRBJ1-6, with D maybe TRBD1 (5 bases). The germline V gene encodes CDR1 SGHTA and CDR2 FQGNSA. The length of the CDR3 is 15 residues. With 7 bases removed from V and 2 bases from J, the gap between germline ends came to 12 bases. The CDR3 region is CASTGTGTYNSPLHF. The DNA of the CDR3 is TGTGCCAGCACCGGAACAGGCACCTATAATTCACCCCTCCACTTT.

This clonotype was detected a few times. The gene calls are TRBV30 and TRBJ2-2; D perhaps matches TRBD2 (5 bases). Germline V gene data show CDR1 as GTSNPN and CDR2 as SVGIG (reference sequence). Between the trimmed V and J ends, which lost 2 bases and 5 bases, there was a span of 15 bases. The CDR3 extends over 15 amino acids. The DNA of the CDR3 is TGTGCCTGGAGTTACGCGGCCCCGGGGACCGGGGAGCTGTTTTTT. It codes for CAWSYAAPGTGELFF.

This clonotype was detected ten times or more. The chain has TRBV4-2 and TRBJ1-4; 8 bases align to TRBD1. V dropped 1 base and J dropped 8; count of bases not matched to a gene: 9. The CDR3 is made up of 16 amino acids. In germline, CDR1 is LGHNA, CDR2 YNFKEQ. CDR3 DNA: TGTGCCAGCAGCCAAGGGTTGGACAGGGTGAAGGAAAAACTGTTTTTT. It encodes CASSQGLDRVKEKLFF.